Listed below are T cell receptor beta chains from one sample, sequenced in a study of blood T cell repertoires in COVID-19. Method: immunoSEQ multiplex PCR; TCRdb's copy keeps in-frame clones and lacks some. This sample carries fewer than 350,000 clones, approximately 91% of them seen once, and the ten largest clones take almost 9.5%. The specimen sequenced was peripheral blood. All receptors derive from a man between 18 and 29 years old with active or convalescent COVID-19. Each CDR3 is given with its conserved first and last residue. A D gene is named only where the DNA matches it firmly. Not all rows give a size; the values are once, few, many and, for expanded clones, a class.

d_call	v_call	j_call	clone_size	cdr3_nt	cdr3_aa
-	TRBV6-5	TRBJ1-3	-	TGTGCCAGCAGGGGGGCAGGTGGCTTTGGAAACACCATATATTTT	CASRGAGGFGNTIYF
-	TRBV7-9	TRBJ2-3	once	TGTGCCAGCAGCTCGACAGCGGATACGCAGTATTTT	CASSSTADTQYF
-	TRBV28	TRBJ2-3	once	TGTGCCAGCAGTAACGACAGTTTCACAGATACGCAGTATTTT	CASSNDSFTDTQYF
TRBD1	TRBV7-8	TRBJ2-2	-	TGTGCCAGCAGCTTAGACGGGACAGGGGGAACCGGGGAGCTGTTTTTT	CASSLDGTGGTGELFF
-	TRBV3-1/TRBV3-2	TRBJ1-1	-	TGTGCCAGCAGCCACCACGGGGGGCCCCCGGAAACTGAAGCTTTCTTT	CASSHHGGPPETEAFF
TRBD1	TRBV9	TRBJ1-6	-	TGTGCCAGCAGCGTAGACACAGGGGGCTCACCCCTCCACTTT	CASSVDTGGSPLHF
-	TRBV15	TRBJ2-6	many	TGTGCCACCAGTGCACAGGTTTCTGGGGCCAACGTCCTGACTTTC	CATSAQVSGANVLTF
-	TRBV6-2/TRBV6-3	TRBJ2-3	-	TGTGCCAGCAGTTACCAACGAGGTGGTATCACAGATACGCAGTATTTT	CASSYQRGGITDTQYF
-	TRBV6-2/TRBV6-3	TRBJ1-2	-	TGTGCCAGCAGTTACATCGGGGGGATTGGCTACACCTTC	CASSYIGGIGYTF
TRBD1	TRBV5-4	TRBJ2-2	-	TGTGCCAGCAGCGGAGAGACAGGGCCCGGGGAGCTGTTTTTT	CASSGETGPGELFF
-	TRBV7-9	TRBJ2-6	-	TGTGCCAGCAGCTTAGGAGCCGGGGCCAACGTCCTGACTTTC	CASSLGAGANVLTF
-	TRBV3-1/TRBV3-2	TRBJ1-2	-	TGTGCCAGCAGCCCAACAGGCGATCGACGGGGCTACACCTTC	CASSPTGDRRGYTF
-	TRBV18	TRBJ2-7	-	TGTGCCAGCTCACCTGGTGGCAGGGGTTCCTACGAGCAGTACTTC	CASSPGGRGSYEQYF
TRBD1	TRBV11-2	TRBJ2-7	-	TGTGCCAGCAGCCCCCGGACAGGGTCGTCCTACGAGCAGTACTTC	CASSPRTGSSYEQYF
TRBD1	TRBV5-1	TRBJ1-3	-	TGCGCCAGCAGCCAATCTCTTGGGACAGTCGGCTCTGGAAACACCATATATTTT	CASSQSLGTVGSGNTIYF
-	TRBV6-5	TRBJ2-3	once	TGTGCCAGCAGTTACCAGGGTAGCTCAGATACGCAGTATTTT	CASSYQGSSDTQYF
TRBD1	TRBV10-2	TRBJ1-1	once	TGCGCCAGCCCACCAGGACAGGAAACCCTGAACACTGAAGCTTTCTTT	CASPPGQETLNTEAFF
TRBD1	TRBV5-1	TRBJ1-1	-	TGCGCCAGCAGCTTGGGAGGGGGCGTGAACACTGAAGCTTTCTTT	CASSLGGGVNTEAFF
-	TRBV9	TRBJ1-4	-	TGTGCCAGCAGCGTAGGAGGAAGCGAAAAACTGTTTTTT	CASSVGGSEKLFF
-	TRBV4-3	TRBJ2-3	-	TGCGCCAGCAGCCAAGGGCCCGCAGATACGCAGTATTTT	CASSQGPADTQYF
-	TRBV5-4	TRBJ2-7	-	TGTGCCAGCACCAAGAACCAGGGGGGTGGAGAGCAGTACTTC	CASTKNQGGGEQYF
-	TRBV27	TRBJ1-2	-	TGTGCCAGCAGTTTCGGGGTCGGGTATGGCTACACCTTC	CASSFGVGYGYTF
TRBD2	TRBV12-5	TRBJ2-3	-	TGTGCTAGTGGTTTGGTAGGCGGGGGACGGACAGATACGCAGTATTTT	CASGLVGGGRTDTQYF
-	TRBV5-8	TRBJ2-7	-	TGTGCCAGCAGCTTGAGCATCTCGTACGAGCAGTACTTC	CASSLSISYEQYF